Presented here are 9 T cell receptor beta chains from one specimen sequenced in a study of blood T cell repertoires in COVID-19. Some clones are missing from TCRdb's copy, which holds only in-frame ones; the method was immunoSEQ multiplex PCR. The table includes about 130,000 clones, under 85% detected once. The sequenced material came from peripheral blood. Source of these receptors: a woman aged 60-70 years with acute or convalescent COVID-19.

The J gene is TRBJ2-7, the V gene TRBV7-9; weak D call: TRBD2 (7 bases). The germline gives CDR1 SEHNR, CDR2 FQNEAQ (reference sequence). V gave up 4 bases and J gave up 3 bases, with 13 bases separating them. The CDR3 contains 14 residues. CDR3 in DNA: TGTGCCAGCAGCTGGGAGGGGGGTAGCTACGAGCAGTACTTC. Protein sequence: CASSWEGGSYEQYF.

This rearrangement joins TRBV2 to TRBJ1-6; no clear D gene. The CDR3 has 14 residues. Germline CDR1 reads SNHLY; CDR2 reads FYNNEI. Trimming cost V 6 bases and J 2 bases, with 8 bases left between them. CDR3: CASSMRAYNSPLHF. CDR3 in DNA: TGTGCCAGCAGCATGAGGGCCTATAATTCACCCCTCCACTTT.

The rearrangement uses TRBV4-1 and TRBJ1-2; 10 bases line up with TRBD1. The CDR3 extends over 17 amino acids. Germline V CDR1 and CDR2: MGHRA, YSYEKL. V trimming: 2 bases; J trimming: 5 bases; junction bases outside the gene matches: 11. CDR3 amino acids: CASSQLTGTGVLYGYTF. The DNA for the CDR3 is TGCGCCAGCAGCCAACTTACCGGGACAGGGGTTCTTTATGGCTACACCTTC.

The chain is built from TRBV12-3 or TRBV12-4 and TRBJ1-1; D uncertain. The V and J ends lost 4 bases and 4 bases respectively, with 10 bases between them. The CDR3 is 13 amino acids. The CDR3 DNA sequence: TGTGCCAGCAGTTATGCCGAGGGCACTGAAGCTTTCTTT. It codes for CASSYAEGTEAFF.

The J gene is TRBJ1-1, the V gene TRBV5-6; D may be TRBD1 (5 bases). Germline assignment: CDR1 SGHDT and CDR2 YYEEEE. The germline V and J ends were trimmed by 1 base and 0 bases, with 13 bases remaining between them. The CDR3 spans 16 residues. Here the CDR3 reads CASSLWVQGMNTEAFF. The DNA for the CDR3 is TGTGCCAGCAGCTTGTGGGTCCAGGGTATGAACACTGAAGCTTTCTTT.

CDR3 bases: TGCGCCAGCAGCCAAGATCTATCGGGGGAAGTTGGCTACACCTTC. Translating it yields CASSQDLSGEVGYTF. This chain connects TRBV4-1 to TRBJ1-2; tentatively, D is TRBD1 (5 bases). The germline V gene encodes CDR1 MGHRA and CDR2 YSYEKL. The CDR3 is 15 residues long. The V end lost 0 bases, the J end lost 7 bases, and 15 bases lay between the germline ends.

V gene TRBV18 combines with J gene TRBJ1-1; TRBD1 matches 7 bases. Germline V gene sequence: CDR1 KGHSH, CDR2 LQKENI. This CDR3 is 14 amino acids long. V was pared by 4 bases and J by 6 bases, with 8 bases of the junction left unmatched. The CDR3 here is CASSRYDRDPEAFF. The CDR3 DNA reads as TGTGCCAGCTCACGATACGACAGGGACCCTGAAGCTTTCTTT.

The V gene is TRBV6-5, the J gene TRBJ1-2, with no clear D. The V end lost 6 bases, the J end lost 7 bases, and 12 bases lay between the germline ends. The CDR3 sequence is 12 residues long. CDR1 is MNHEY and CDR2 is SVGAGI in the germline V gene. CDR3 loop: CASRLPVVGYTF. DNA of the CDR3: TGTGCCAGCAGGTTACCGGTAGTTGGCTACACCTTC.

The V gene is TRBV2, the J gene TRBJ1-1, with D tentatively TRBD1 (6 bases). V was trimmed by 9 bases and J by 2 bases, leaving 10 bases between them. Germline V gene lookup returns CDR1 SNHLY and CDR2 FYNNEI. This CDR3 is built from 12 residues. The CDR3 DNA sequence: TGTGCCAGTAAGGACAGCAACACTGAAGCTTTCTTT. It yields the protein CASKDSNTEAFF.